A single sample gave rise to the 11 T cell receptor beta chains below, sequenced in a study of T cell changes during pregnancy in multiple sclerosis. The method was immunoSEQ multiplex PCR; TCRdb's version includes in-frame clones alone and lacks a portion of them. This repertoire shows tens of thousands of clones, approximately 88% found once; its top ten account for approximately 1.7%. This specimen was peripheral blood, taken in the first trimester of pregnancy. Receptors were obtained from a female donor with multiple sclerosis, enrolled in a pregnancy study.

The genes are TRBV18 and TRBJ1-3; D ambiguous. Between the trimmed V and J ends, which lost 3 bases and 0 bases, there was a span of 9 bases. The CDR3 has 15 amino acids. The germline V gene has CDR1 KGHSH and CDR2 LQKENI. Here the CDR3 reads CASSPEGYSGNTIYF. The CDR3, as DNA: TGTGCCAGCTCACCGGAGGGATACTCTGGAAACACCATATATTTT.

The chain's CDR3 is CASSGWASGSETQYF. In DNA, the CDR3 is TGTGCCAGCAGTGGTTGGGCTAGCGGGAGTGAGACCCAGTACTTC. The chain employs TRBV2 and TRBJ2-5; 10 bases align to TRBD2. With V trimmed by 4 bases and J by 5 bases, 7 bases remained unmatched. The length of the CDR3 is 15 residues. CDR1 is SNHLY and CDR2 is FYNNEI in the germline V gene.

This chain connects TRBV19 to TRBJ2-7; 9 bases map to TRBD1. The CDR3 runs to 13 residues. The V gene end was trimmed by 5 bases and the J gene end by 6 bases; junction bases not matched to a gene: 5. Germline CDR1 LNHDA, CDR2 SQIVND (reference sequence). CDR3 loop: CASSSTTGGEQYF. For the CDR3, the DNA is TGTGCCAGTAGTTCGACGACAGGGGGCGAGCAGTACTTC.

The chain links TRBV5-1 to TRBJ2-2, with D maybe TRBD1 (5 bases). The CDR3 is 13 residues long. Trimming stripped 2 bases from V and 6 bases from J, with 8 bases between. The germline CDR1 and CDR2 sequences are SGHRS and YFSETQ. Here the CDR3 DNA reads TGCGCCAGCAGCTTCGACAGACCCGGGGAGCTGTTTTTT. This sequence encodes CASSFDRPGELFF.

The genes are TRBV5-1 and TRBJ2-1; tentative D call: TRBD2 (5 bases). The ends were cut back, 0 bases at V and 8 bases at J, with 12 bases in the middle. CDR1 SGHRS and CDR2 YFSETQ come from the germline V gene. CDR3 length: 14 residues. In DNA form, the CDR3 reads TGCGCCAGCAGCTTGGAACGGGGAGTGGATGAGCAGTTCTTC. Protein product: CASSLERGVDEQFF.

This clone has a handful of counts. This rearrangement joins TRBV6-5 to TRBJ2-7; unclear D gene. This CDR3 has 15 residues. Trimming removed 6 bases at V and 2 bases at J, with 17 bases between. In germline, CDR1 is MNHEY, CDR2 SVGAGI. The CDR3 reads CASRQSAGITYEQYF. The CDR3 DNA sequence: TGTGCCAGCAGGCAATCGGCAGGAATCACCTACGAGCAGTACTTC.

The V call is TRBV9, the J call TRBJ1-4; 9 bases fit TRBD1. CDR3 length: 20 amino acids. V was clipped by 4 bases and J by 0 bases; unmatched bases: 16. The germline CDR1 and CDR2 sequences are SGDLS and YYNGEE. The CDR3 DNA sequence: TGTGCCAGCAGCACGCACCCCCGGGACAGGGAACGATCAACTAATGAAAAACTGTTTTTT. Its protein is CASSTHPRDRERSTNEKLFF. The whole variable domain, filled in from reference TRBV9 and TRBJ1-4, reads DSGVTQTPKHLITATGQRVTLRCSPRSGDLSVYWYQQSLDQGLQFLIQYYNGEERAKGNILERFSAQQFPDLHSELNLSSLELGDSALYFCASSTHPRDRERSTNEKLFFGSGTQLSVL.

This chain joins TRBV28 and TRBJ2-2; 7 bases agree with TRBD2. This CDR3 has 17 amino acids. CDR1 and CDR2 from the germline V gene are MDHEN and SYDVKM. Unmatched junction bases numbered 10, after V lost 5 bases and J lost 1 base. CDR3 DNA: TGTGCCAGCAGTACCCAAAAGCGGGGCCAGAACACCGGGGAGCTGTTTTTT. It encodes CASSTQKRGQNTGELFF.

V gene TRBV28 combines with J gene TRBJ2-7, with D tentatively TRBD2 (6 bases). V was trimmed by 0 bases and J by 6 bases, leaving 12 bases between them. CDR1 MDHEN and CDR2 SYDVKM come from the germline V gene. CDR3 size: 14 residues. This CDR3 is CASSLWGEVGEQYF. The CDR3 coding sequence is TGTGCCAGCAGTTTATGGGGGGAGGTAGGCGAGCAGTACTTC.

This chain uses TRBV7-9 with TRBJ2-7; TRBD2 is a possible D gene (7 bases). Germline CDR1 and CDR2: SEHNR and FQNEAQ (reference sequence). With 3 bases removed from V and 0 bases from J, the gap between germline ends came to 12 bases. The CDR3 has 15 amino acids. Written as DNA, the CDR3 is TGTGCCAGCAGCTTTGGGGGGGCAGCCTCCTACGAGCAGTACTTC. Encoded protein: CASSFGGAASYEQYF.

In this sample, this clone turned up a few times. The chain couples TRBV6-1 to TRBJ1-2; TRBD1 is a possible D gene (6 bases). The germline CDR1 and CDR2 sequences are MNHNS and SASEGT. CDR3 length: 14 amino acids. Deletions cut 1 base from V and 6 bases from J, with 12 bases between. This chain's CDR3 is CASSEGGGSDGYTF. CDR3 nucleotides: TGTGCCAGCAGTGAAGGAGGGGGATCGGATGGCTACACCTTC.